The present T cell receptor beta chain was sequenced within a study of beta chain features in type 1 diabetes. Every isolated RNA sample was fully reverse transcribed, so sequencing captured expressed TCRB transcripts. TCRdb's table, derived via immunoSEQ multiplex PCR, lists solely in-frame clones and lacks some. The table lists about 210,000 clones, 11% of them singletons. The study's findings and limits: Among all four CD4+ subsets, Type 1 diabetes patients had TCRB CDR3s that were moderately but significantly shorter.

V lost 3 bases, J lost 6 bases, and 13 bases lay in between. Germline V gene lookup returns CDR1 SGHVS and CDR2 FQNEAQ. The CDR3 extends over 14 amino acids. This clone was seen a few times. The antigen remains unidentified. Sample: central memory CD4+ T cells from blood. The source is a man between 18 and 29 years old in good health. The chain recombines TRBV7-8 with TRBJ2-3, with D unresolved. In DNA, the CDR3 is TGTGCCAGCAGCTTCGGTGTAGTGGGGGATACGCAGTATTTT. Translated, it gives CASSFGVVGDTQYF.